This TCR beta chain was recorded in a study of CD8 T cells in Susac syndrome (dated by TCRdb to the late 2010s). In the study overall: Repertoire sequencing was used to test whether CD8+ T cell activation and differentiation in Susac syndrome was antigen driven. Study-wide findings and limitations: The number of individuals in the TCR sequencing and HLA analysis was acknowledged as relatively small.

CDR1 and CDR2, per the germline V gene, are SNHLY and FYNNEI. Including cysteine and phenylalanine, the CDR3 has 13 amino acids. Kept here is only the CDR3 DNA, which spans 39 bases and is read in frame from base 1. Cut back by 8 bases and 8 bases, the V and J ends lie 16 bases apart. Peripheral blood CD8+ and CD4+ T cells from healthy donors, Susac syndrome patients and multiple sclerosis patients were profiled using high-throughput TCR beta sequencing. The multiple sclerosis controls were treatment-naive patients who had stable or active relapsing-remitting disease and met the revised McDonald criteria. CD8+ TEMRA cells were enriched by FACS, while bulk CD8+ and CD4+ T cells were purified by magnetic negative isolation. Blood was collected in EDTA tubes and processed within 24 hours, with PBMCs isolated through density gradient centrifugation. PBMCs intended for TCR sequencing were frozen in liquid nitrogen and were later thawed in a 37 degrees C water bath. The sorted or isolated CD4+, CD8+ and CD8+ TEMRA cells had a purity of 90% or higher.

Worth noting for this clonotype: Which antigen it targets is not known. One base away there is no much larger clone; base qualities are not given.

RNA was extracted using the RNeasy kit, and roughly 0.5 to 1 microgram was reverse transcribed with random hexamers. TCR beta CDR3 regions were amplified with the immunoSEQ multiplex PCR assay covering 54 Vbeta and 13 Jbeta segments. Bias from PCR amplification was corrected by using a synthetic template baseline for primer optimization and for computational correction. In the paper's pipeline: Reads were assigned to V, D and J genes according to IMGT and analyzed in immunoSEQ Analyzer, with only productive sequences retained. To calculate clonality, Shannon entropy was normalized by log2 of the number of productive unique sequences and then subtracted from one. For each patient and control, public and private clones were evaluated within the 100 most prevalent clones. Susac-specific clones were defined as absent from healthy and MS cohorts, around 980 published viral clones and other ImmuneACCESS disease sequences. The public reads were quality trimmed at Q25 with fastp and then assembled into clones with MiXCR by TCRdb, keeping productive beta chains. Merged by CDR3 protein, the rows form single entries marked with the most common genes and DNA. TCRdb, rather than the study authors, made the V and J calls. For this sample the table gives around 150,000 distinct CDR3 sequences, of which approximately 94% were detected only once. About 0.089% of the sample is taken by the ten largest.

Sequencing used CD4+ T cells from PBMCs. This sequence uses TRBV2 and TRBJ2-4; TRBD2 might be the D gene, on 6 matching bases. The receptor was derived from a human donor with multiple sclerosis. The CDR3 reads CASGGLGLDIQYF. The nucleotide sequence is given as TGTGCCAGCGGGGGACTGGGGTTAGACATTCAGTACTTC.